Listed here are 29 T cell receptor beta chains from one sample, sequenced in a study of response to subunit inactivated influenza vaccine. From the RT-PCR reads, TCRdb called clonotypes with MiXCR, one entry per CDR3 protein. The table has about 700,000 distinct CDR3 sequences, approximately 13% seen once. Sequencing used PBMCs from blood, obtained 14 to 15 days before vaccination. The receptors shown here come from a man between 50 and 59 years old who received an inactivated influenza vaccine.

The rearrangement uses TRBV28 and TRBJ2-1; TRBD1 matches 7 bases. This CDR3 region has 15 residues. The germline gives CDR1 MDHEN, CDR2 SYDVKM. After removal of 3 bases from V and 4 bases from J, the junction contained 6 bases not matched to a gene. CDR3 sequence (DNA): TGTGCCAGCAGTTTTATCGTGGGACAGTACAATGAGCAGTTCTTC. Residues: CASSFIVGQYNEQFF.

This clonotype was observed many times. The CDR3 DNA follows: TGTGCCAGCAGTCGATCCATGAACACTGAAGCTTTCTTT. The encoded protein is CASSRSMNTEAFF. V and J are TRBV6-2 or TRBV6-3 and TRBJ1-1, with D uncertain. Germline CDR1 and CDR2: MNHEY and SVGEGT. Trimming shortened V by 5 bases and J by 0 bases, and 7 bases separated the two germline ends. The CDR3 covers 13 residues.

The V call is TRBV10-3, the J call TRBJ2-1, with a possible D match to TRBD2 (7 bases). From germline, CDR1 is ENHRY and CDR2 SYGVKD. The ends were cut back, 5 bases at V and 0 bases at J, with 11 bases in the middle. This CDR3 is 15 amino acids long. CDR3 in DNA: TGTGCCATCAGTAAGGGGGGGAGCTCCTACAATGAGCAGTTCTTC. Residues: CAISKGGSSYNEQFF.

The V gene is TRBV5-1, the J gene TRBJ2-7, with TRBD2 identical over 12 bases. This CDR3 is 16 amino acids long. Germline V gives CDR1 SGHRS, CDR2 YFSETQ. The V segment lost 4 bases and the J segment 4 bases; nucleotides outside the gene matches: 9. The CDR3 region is CASSPHLAGGRYEQYF. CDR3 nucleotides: TGCGCCAGCAGCCCGCATCTAGCGGGGGGGAGGTACGAGCAGTACTTC.

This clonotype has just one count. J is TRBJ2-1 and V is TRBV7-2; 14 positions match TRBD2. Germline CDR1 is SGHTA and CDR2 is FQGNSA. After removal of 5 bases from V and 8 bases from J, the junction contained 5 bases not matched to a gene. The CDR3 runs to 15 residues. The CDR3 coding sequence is TGTGCCAGCAGCCCGACTAGCGGGGGGGTCTATGAGCAGTTCTTC. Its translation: CASSPTSGGVYEQFF. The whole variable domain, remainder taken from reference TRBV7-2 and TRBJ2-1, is GAGVSQSPSNKVTEKGKDVELRCDPISGHTALYWYRQSLGQGLEFLIYFQGNSAPDKSGLPSDRFSAERTGGSVSTLTIQRTQQEDSAVYLCASSPTSGGVYEQFFGPGTRLTVL.

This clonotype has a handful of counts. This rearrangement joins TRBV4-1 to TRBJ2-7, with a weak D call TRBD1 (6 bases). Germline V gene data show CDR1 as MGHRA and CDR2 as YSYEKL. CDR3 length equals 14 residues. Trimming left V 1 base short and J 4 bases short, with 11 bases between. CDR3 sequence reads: CASSQAQGLYEQYF. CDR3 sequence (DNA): TGCGCCAGCAGCCAAGCACAGGGTCTGTACGAGCAGTACTTC.

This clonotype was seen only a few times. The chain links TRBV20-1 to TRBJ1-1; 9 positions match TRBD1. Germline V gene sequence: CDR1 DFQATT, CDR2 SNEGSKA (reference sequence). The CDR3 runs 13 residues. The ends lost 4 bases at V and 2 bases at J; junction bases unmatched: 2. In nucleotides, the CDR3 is TGCAGTGCTAACAGGGGGCAAAACACTGAAGCTTTCTTT. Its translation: CSANRGQNTEAFF.

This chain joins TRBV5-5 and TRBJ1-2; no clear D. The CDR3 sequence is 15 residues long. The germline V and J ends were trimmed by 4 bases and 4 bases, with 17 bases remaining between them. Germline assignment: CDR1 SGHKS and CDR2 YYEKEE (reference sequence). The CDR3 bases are TGTGCCAGCAGCCCGGCACCCTCGGACGGCTATGGCTACACCTTC. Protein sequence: CASSPAPSDGYGYTF.

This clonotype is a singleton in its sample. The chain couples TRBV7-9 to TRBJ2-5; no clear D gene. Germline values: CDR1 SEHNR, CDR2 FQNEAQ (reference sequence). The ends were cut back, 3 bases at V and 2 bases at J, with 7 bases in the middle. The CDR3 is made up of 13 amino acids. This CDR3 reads CASSFPSQETQYF. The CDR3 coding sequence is TGTGCCAGCAGCTTCCCGAGTCAAGAGACCCAGTACTTC.

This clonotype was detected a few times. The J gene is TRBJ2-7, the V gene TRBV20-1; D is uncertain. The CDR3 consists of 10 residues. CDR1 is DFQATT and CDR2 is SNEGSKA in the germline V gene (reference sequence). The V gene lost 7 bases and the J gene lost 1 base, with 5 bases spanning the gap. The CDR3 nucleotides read TGCAGTGTGACATCCTACGAGCAGTACTTC. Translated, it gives CSVTSYEQYF.

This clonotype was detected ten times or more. The CDR3 nucleotides read TGTGCCAGTAGTATAGGCAGGAACTCTTACAATGAGCAGTTCTTC. It is translated as CASSIGRNSYNEQFF. The J gene is TRBJ2-1, the V gene TRBV19; D is undetermined. The germline V and J ends were trimmed by 1 base and 4 bases, with 11 bases remaining between them. Germline lookup yields CDR1 LNHDA and CDR2 SQIVND (reference sequence). This CDR3 region has 15 residues.

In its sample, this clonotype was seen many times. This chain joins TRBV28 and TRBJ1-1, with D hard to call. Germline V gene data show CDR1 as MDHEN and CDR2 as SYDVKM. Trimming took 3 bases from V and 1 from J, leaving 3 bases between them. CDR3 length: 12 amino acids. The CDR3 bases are TGTGCCAGCAGTTTCTGGAACACTGAAGCTTTCTTT. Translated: CASSFWNTEAFF. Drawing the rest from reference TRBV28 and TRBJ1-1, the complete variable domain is DVKVTQSSRYLVKRTGEKVFLECVQDMDHENMFWYRQDPGLGLRLIYFSYDVKMKEKGDIPEGYSVSREKKERFSLILESASTNQTSMYLCASSFWNTEAFFGQGTRLTVV.

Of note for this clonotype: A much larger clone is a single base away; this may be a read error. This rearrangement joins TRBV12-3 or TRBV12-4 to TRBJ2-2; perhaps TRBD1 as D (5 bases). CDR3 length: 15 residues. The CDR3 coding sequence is TGTGCCATCAGTTACTCAGGGTACGGGACCGGGGAGCTGTTTTTT. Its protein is CAISYSGYGTGELFF.

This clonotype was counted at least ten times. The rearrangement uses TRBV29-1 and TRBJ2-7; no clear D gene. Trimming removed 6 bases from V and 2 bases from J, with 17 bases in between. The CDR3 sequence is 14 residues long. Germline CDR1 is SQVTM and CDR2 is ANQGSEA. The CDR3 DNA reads TGCAGCGTGACCGACCCCATCGGTCCCTACGAGCAGTACTTC. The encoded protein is CSVTDPIGPYEQYF.

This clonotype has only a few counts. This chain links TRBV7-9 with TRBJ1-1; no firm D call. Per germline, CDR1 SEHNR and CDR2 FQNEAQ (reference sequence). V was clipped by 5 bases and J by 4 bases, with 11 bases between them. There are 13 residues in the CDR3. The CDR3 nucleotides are TGTGCCAGCAGCAGGACCAGTGGCACTGAAGCTTTCTTT. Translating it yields CASSRTSGTEAFF. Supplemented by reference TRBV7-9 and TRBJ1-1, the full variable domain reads DTGVSQNPRHKITKRGQNVTFRCDPISEHNRLYWYRQTLGQGPEFLTYFQNEAQLEKSRLLSDRFSAERPKGSFSTLEIQRTEQGDSAMYLCASSRTSGTEAFFGQGTRLTVV.

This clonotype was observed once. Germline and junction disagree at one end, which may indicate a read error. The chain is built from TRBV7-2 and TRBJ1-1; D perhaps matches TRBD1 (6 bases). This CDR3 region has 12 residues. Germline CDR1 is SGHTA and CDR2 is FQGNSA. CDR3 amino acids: CANSSTGIEAFF. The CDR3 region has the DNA TGTGCCAACAGCTCGACAGGTATTGAAGCTTTCTTT.

CDR3 sequence: CASSLSQAGTSGANVLTF. Here the CDR3 DNA reads TGTGCCAGCAGCTTAAGCCAAGCCGGGACCTCTGGGGCCAACGTCCTGACTTTC. The chain is built from TRBV11-1 and TRBJ2-6; D tentatively reads TRBD1 or TRBD2 (5 bases each). This CDR3 is built from 18 residues. CDR1 is SGHAT, CDR2 FQDESV, per germline (reference sequence). With 2 bases removed from V and 0 bases from J, the gap between germline ends came to 14 bases.

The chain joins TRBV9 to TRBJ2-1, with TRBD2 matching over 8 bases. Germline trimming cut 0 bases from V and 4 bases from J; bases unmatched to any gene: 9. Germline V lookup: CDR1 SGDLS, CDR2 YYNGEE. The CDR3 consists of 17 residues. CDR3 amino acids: CASSVEPLAGAYNEQFF. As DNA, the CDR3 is TGTGCCAGCAGCGTAGAGCCCCTAGCGGGCGCTTACAATGAGCAGTTCTTC.

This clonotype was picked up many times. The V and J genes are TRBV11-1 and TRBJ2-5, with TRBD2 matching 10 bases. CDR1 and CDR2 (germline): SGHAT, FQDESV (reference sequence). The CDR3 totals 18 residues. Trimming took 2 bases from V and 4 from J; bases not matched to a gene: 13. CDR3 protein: CASSLTKILAGIVETQYF. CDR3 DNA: TGTGCCAGCAGCTTAACCAAAATACTAGCGGGAATAGTAGAGACCCAGTACTTC.

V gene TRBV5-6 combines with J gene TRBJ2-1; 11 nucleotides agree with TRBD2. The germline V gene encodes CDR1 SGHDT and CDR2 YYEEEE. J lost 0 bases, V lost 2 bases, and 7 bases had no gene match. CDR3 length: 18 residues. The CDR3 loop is CASSFSPSGRPSYNEQFF. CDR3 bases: TGTGCCAGCAGCTTCAGTCCTAGCGGGAGGCCCTCCTACAATGAGCAGTTCTTC.

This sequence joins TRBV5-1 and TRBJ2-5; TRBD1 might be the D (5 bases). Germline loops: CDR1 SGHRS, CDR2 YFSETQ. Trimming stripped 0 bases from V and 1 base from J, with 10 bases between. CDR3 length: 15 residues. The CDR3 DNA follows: TGCGCCAGCAGCTTGGTGCTGGACACCCAAGAGACCCAGTACTTC. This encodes CASSLVLDTQETQYF. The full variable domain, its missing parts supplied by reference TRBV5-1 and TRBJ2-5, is KAGVTQTPRYLIKTRGQQVTLSCSPISGHRSVSWYQQTPGQGLQFLFEYFSETQRNKGNFPGRFSGRQFSNSRSEMNVSTLELGDSALYLCASSLVLDTQETQYFGPGTRLLVL.

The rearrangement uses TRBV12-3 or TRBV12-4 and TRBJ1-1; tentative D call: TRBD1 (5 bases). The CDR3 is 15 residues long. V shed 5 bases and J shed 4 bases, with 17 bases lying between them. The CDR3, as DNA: TGTGCCAGCAGTGAAACAGGTGCCCGGGGCACTGAAGCTTTCTTT. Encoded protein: CASSETGARGTEAFF.

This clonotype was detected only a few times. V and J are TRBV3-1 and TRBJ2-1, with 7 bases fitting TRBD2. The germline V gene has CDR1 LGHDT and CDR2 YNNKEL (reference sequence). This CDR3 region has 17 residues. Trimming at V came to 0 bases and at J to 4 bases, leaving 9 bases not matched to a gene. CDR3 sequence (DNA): TGTGCCAGCAGCCAAGATCTAACCAGCGGGATGTACAATGAGCAGTTCTTC. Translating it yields CASSQDLTSGMYNEQFF.

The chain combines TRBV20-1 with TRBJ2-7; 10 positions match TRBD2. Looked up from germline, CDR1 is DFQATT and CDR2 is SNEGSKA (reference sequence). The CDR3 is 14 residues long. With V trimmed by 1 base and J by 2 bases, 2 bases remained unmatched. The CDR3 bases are TGCAGTGCTAGAGCTAGCGGGGGACCCTACGAGCAGTACTTC. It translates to CSARASGGPYEQYF.

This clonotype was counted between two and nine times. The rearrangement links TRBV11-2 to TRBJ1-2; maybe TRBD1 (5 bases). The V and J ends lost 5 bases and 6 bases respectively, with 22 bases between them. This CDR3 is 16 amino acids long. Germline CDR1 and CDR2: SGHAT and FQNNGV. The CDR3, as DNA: TGTGCCAGCAGCCAAGTCGGACGGACAAAACGAGATGGCTACACCTTC. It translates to CASSQVGRTKRDGYTF.

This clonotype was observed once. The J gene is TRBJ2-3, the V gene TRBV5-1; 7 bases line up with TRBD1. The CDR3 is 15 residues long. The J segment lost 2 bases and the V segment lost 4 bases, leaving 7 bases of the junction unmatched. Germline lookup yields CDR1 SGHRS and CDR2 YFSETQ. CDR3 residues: CASSTAGTATDTQYF. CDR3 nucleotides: TGCGCCAGCAGCACAGCCGGGACAGCCACAGATACGCAGTATTTT.

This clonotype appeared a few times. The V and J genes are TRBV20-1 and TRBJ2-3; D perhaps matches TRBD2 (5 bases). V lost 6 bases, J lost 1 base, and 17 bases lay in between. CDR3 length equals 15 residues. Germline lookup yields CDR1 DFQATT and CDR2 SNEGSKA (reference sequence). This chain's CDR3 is CSAPPGSGRTDTQYF. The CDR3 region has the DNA TGCAGTGCCCCCCCGGGGAGCGGACGCACAGATACGCAGTATTTT.

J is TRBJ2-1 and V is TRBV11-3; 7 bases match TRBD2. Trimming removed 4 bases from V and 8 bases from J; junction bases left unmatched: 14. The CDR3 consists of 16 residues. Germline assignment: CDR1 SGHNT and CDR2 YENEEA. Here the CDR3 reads CASSWGGGRARDEQFF. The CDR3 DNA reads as TGTGCCAGCAGCTGGGGTGGTGGGAGGGCCAGGGATGAGCAGTTCTTC.

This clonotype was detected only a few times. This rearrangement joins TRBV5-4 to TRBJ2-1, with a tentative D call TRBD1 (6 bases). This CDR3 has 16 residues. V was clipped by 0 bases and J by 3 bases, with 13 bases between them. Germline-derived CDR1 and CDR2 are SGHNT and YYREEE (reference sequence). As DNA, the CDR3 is TGTGCCAGCAGCTTGGCCGAAAGGGGGAGCTACAATGAGCAGTTCTTC. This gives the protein CASSLAERGSYNEQFF.